A selection of T cell receptor beta chains follows, all from one sample in a study of T cell responses to AZD1222 COVID-19 vaccine. Assay: immunoSEQ multiplex PCR; the TCRdb copy retains only in-frame clones and omits some. The sample lists fewer than 200,000 clones, roughly 92% occurring once. The sample in question was peripheral blood, obtained on day 0 of AZD1222 vaccination. All receptors derive from an adult in good health. Each CDR3 is given with its conserved first and last residue. The order of the fields is V gene, J gene, D gene, clone size, CDR3 DNA, CDR3 protein. The D gene is left open where the match is weak. Not every row has a clone size; where given, it reads once, few, many or a size class.

v_call: TRBV5-5
j_call: TRBJ1-2
d_call: NA
clone_size: NA
cdr3_nt: TGTGCCAGCGACGGACCGGGACGGAGGAGGGATGGCTACACCTTC
cdr3_aa: CASDGPGRRRDGYTF

v_call: TRBV5-5
j_call: TRBJ1-2
d_call: NA
clone_size: NA
cdr3_nt: TGTGCCAGCAGCTTGGTTCGGGGGGCGGGTGGCTACACCTTC
cdr3_aa: CASSLVRGAGGYTF

v_call: TRBV25-1
j_call: TRBJ1-1
d_call: NA
clone_size: NA
cdr3_nt: TGTGCCAGCAGCCGGGGGGGTGGGACTGAAGCTTTCTTT
cdr3_aa: CASSRGGGTEAFF

v_call: TRBV7-9
j_call: TRBJ1-2
d_call: NA
clone_size: NA
cdr3_nt: TGTGCCAGCAGTCCGGGGTGGGCCCACTATGGCTACACCTTC
cdr3_aa: CASSPGWAHYGYTF

v_call: TRBV4-2
j_call: TRBJ2-5
d_call: NA
clone_size: NA
cdr3_nt: TGTGCCAGCAGCCAACCCCCAGGGGGACTAGACCAAGAGACCCAGTACTTC
cdr3_aa: CASSQPPGGLDQETQYF

v_call: TRBV19
j_call: TRBJ1-1
d_call: TRBD1
clone_size: NA
cdr3_nt: TGTGCCAGTAGTACAGATGGACAGGGCCAGGGGGGGAACACTGAAGCTTTCTTT
cdr3_aa: CASSTDGQGQGGNTEAFF

v_call: TRBV7-6
j_call: TRBJ2-7
d_call: NA
clone_size: NA
cdr3_nt: TGTGCCAGCCGCGACCATAGCTCCTACGAGCAGTACTTC
cdr3_aa: CASRDHSSYEQYF

v_call: TRBV6-5
j_call: TRBJ1-4
d_call: NA
clone_size: NA
cdr3_nt: TGTGCCAGCAGGGGGGCACTTGGCTATGAAAAACTGTTTTTT
cdr3_aa: CASRGALGYEKLFF

v_call: TRBV18
j_call: TRBJ1-5
d_call: TRBD1
clone_size: NA
cdr3_nt: TGTGCCAGCTCACTTGGACAGGGGAGGCCCCAGCATTTT
cdr3_aa: CASSLGQGRPQHF

v_call: TRBV5-1
j_call: TRBJ2-4
d_call: TRBD2
clone_size: once
cdr3_nt: TGCGCCAGCAGCTTAGCAAGCGGGGGGACAAGGGTCAACATTCAGTACTTC
cdr3_aa: CASSLASGGTRVNIQYF

v_call: TRBV6-5
j_call: TRBJ1-1
d_call: NA
clone_size: NA
cdr3_nt: TGTGCCAGCAGTTACTCAAGGCGGGGATCAAACACTGAAGCTTTCTTT
cdr3_aa: CASSYSRRGSNTEAFF

v_call: TRBV27
j_call: TRBJ1-1
d_call: NA
clone_size: NA
cdr3_nt: TGTGCCAGCAGTTTATCGCGGTTGGGGAACACTGAAGCTTTCTTT
cdr3_aa: CASSLSRLGNTEAFF

v_call: TRBV25-1
j_call: TRBJ2-6
d_call: NA
clone_size: NA
cdr3_nt: TGTGCCAGCAGTTTGGGTTCAGGGGCCAACGTCCTGACTTTC
cdr3_aa: CASSLGSGANVLTF

v_call: TRBV25-1
j_call: TRBJ1-1
d_call: NA
clone_size: NA
cdr3_nt: TGTGCCAGCAGTAGAGGAGGGTACACTGAAGCTTTCTTT
cdr3_aa: CASSRGGYTEAFF

v_call: TRBV5-1
j_call: TRBJ1-5
d_call: NA
clone_size: NA
cdr3_nt: TGCGCCAGCAGCGCGGCCGGGAATCAGCCCCAGCATTTT
cdr3_aa: CASSAAGNQPQHF

v_call: TRBV6-2/TRBV6-3
j_call: TRBJ2-1
d_call: NA
clone_size: NA
cdr3_nt: TGTGCCAGCAGTTACGGTAACCGGGCCCACTACAATGAGCAGTTCTTC
cdr3_aa: CASSYGNRAHYNEQFF

v_call: TRBV11-1
j_call: TRBJ1-6
d_call: NA
clone_size: once
cdr3_nt: TGTGCCAGCAGCTCCCTAAGGACAGTTGGTTCACCCCTCCACTTT
cdr3_aa: CASSSLRTVGSPLHF

v_call: TRBV11-1
j_call: TRBJ1-2
d_call: NA
clone_size: NA
cdr3_nt: TGTGCCAGCAGCCGCCGGGGAAACTATGGCTACACCTTC
cdr3_aa: CASSRRGNYGYTF

v_call: TRBV10-3
j_call: TRBJ2-7
d_call: NA
clone_size: NA
cdr3_nt: TGTGCCATCAGCCCCAGGGTCCACGAGCAGTACTTC
cdr3_aa: CAISPRVHEQYF

v_call: TRBV7-9
j_call: TRBJ1-4
d_call: TRBD1
clone_size: NA
cdr3_nt: TGTGCCAGCAGCTATACCGGGACAGGGGGTGAAAAACTGTTTTTT
cdr3_aa: CASSYTGTGGEKLFF

v_call: TRBV6-5
j_call: TRBJ2-2
d_call: NA
clone_size: once
cdr3_nt: TGTGCCAGCAGCCCGGGCGGGGAGCTGTTTTTT
cdr3_aa: CASSPGGELFF

v_call: TRBV5-6
j_call: TRBJ1-4
d_call: NA
clone_size: NA
cdr3_nt: TGTGCCAGCAGCTTGGGTAGGGTTGAAAAACTGTTTTTT
cdr3_aa: CASSLGRVEKLFF

v_call: TRBV18
j_call: TRBJ2-7
d_call: TRBD2
clone_size: NA
cdr3_nt: TGTGCCAGCTCATCCCGCCTAGCGGGTTTTCCCTACGAGCAGTACTTC
cdr3_aa: CASSSRLAGFPYEQYF

v_call: TRBV19
j_call: TRBJ2-7
d_call: NA
clone_size: NA
cdr3_nt: TGTGCCAGTAAACCGGAGGGAGTGGTGTACGAGCAGTACTTC
cdr3_aa: CASKPEGVVYEQYF

v_call: TRBV6-1
j_call: TRBJ2-7
d_call: NA
clone_size: NA
cdr3_nt: TGTGCCAGCAGTGAGGGACCGGACTACGAGCAGTACTTC
cdr3_aa: CASSEGPDYEQYF

v_call: TRBV5-4
j_call: TRBJ2-2
d_call: NA
clone_size: NA
cdr3_nt: TGTGCCAGCAGCTTGAATTCAGGCAGAAACACCGGGGAGCTGTTTTTT
cdr3_aa: CASSLNSGRNTGELFF

v_call: TRBV4-3
j_call: TRBJ2-7
d_call: NA
clone_size: NA
cdr3_nt: TGCGCCAGCAGCCAAGATCCTCTCTCGGAGCAGTACTTC
cdr3_aa: CASSQDPLSEQYF

v_call: TRBV3-1/TRBV3-2
j_call: TRBJ1-5
d_call: TRBD1
clone_size: NA
cdr3_nt: TGTGCCAGCAGCCCATCGGACAGGATTAATCAGCCCCAGCATTTT
cdr3_aa: CASSPSDRINQPQHF

v_call: TRBV27
j_call: TRBJ1-6
d_call: NA
clone_size: NA
cdr3_nt: TGTGCCAGCGGGCTCTACGGCGGTAATTCACCCCTCCACTTT
cdr3_aa: CASGLYGGNSPLHF

v_call: TRBV10-2
j_call: TRBJ1-1
d_call: NA
clone_size: once
cdr3_nt: TGCGCCAGCAGTGTTAGCGGGAACACTGAAGCTTTCTTT
cdr3_aa: CASSVSGNTEAFF

v_call: TRBV27
j_call: TRBJ1-1
d_call: NA
clone_size: NA
cdr3_nt: TGTGCCAGCAGTCCATCAGGGATTGCAGCTTTCTTT
cdr3_aa: CASSPSGIAAFF

v_call: TRBV6-4
j_call: TRBJ1-1
d_call: NA
clone_size: NA
cdr3_nt: TGTGCCAGCAGGCGGGCAGGGACATTAAGCACTGAAGCTTTCTTT
cdr3_aa: CASRRAGTLSTEAFF

v_call: TRBV3-1/TRBV3-2
j_call: TRBJ2-1
d_call: TRBD2
clone_size: NA
cdr3_nt: TGTGCCAGCAGCCCTACTAGCGGGGGCTCTATCGAGCAGTTCTTC
cdr3_aa: CASSPTSGGSIEQFF

v_call: TRBV6-5
j_call: TRBJ2-7
d_call: NA
clone_size: NA
cdr3_nt: TGTGCCAGCAGTTATAGTACAAGCTCCTACGAGCAGTACTTC
cdr3_aa: CASSYSTSSYEQYF

v_call: TRBV6-5
j_call: TRBJ1-2
d_call: NA
clone_size: NA
cdr3_nt: TGTGCCAGCAGTTACTCTGGGATCCGCCTGAGTGGCTACACCTTC
cdr3_aa: CASSYSGIRLSGYTF

v_call: TRBV19
j_call: TRBJ1-5
d_call: NA
clone_size: NA
cdr3_nt: TGTGCCAGTAGCCGAGGGGGTAGCAATCAGCCCCAGCATTTT
cdr3_aa: CASSRGGSNQPQHF

v_call: TRBV5-1
j_call: TRBJ1-2
d_call: NA
clone_size: NA
cdr3_nt: TGCGCCAGCAGCTTACGATCCGGGGGAGGCTACACCTTC
cdr3_aa: CASSLRSGGGYTF

v_call: TRBV5-1
j_call: TRBJ1-1
d_call: NA
clone_size: NA
cdr3_nt: TGCGCCAGCAGCTTGGTAGGGCAGGGGCACACTGAAGCTTTCTTT
cdr3_aa: CASSLVGQGHTEAFF

v_call: TRBV10-3
j_call: TRBJ2-3
d_call: TRBD2
clone_size: NA
cdr3_nt: TGTGCCACCCAGACTAGCGGGGGGCCAGATACGCAGTATTTT
cdr3_aa: CATQTSGGPDTQYF